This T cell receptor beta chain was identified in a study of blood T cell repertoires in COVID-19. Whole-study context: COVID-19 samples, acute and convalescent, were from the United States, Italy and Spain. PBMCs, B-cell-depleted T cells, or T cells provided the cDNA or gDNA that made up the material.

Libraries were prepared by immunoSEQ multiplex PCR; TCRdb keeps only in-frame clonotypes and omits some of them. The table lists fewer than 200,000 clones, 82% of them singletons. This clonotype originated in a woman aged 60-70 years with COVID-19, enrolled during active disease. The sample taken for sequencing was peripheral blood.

The CDR3 loop is CASSYGQGPYEQYV. The CDR3 coding sequence is TGTGCCAGCAGCTACGGACAGGGGCCTTACGAGCAGTACGTC. This chain connects TRBV7-8 to TRBJ2-7, with 9 bases fitting TRBD1. With 4 bases clipped from V and 4 bases from J, the junction kept 5 bases outside the gene matches. This CDR3 region has 14 residues. CDR1 is SGHVS, CDR2 FQNEAQ, per germline.